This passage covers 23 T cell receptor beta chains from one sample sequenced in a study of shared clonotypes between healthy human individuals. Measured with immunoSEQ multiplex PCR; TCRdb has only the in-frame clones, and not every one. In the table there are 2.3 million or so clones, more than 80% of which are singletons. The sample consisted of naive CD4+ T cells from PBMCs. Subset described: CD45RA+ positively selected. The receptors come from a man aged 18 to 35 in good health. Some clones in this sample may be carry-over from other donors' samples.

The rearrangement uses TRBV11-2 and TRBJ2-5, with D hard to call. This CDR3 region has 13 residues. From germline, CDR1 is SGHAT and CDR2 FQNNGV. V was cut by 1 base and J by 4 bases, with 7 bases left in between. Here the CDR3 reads CASSLGVAETQYF. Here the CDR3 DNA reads TGTGCCAGCAGCTTAGGGGTAGCAGAGACCCAGTACTTC.

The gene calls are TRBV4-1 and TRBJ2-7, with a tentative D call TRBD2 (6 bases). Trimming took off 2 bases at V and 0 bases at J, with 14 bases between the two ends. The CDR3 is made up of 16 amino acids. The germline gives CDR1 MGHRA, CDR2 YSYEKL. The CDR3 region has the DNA TGCGCCAGCAGCCAAATCTCACTAGCACCCTCCTACGAGCAGTACTTC. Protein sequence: CASSQISLAPSYEQYF.

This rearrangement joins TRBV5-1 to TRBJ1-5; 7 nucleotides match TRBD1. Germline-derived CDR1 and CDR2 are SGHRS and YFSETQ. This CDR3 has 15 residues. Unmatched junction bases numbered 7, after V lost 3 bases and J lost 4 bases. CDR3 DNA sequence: TGCGCCAGCAGCTGGGGGGACAGCCGAAATCAGCCCCAGCATTTT. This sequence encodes CASSWGDSRNQPQHF.

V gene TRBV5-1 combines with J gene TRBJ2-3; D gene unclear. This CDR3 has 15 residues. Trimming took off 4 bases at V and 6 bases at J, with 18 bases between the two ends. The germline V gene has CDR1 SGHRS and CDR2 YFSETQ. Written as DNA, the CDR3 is TGCGCCAGCAGCCCCGAAGGGCCCCTTAGGGATACGCAGTATTTT. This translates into CASSPEGPLRDTQYF.

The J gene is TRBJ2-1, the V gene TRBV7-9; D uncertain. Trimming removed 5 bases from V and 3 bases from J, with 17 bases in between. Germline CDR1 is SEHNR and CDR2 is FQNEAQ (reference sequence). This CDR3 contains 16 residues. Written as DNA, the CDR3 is TGTGCCAGCAGCCTTGGCATCGGTGGGGTCTACAATGAGCAGTTCTTC. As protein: CASSLGIGGVYNEQFF.

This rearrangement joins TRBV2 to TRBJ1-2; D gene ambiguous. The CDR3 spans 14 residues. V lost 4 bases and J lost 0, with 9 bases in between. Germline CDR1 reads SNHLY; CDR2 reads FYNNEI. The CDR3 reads CASSVQAANYGYTF. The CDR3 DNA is TGTGCCAGCAGTGTTCAGGCAGCTAACTATGGCTACACCTTC.

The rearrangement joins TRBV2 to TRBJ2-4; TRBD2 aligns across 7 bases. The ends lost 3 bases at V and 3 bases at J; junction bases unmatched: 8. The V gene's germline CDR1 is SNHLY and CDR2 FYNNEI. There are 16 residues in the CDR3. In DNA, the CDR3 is TGTGCCAGCAGTGACCATACTAGCGTTGGCAAAAACATTCAGTACTTC. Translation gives CASSDHTSVGKNIQYF.

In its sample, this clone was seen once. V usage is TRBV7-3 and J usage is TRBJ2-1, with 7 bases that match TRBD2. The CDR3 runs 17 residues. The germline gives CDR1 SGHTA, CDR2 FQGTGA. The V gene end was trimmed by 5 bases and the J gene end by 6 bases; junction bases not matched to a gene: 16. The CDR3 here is CASSARLARGKGNEQFF. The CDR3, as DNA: TGTGCCAGCAGCGCCCGACTAGCAAGGGGTAAGGGCAATGAGCAGTTCTTC.

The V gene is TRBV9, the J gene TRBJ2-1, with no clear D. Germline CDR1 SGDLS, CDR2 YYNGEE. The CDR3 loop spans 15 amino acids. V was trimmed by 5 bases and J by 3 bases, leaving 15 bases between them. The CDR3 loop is CASSQDPWNYNEQFF. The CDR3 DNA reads TGTGCCAGCAGTCAGGATCCTTGGAACTACAATGAGCAGTTCTTC.

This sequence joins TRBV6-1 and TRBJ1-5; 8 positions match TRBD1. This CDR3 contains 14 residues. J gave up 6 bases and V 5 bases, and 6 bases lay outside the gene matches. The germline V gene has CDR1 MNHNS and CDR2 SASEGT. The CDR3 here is CASSRQGFGQPQHF. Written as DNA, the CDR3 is TGTGCCAGCAGTCGACAGGGGTTTGGTCAGCCCCAGCATTTT.

The CDR3 here is CASSSGYTRDTIYF. The CDR3 DNA reads TGTGCCAGCAGCTCGGGCTACACGAGGGACACCATATATTTT. The gene calls are TRBV28 and TRBJ1-3, with no clear D. This CDR3 contains 14 residues. The V gene lost 6 bases and the J gene lost 8 bases, with 17 bases spanning the gap. Germline V CDR1 and CDR2: MDHEN, SYDVKM.

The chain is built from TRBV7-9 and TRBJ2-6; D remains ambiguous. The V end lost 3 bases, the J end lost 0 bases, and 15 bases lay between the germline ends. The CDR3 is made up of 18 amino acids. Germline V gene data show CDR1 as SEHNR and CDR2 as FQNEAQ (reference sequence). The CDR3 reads CASSFAVDPNSGANVLTF. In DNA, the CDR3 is TGTGCCAGCAGCTTTGCGGTAGACCCTAACTCTGGGGCCAACGTCCTGACTTTC.

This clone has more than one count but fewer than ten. The CDR3 sequence: CASSLASGGQKEQYF. In DNA, the CDR3 is TGCGCCAGCAGCTTGGCCTCGGGAGGGCAAAAAGAGCAGTACTTC. V usage is TRBV5-1 and J usage is TRBJ2-7; TRBD2 matches 8 bases. With V trimmed by 0 bases and J by 7 bases, 9 bases remained unmatched. The germline gives CDR1 SGHRS, CDR2 YFSETQ. The CDR3 runs 15 residues.

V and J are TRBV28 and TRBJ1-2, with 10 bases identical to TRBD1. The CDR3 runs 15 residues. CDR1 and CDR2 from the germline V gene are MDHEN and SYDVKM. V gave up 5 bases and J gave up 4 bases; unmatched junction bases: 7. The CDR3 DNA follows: TGTGCCAGCAGTCCCAGGACAGGGGGTGTCTATGGCTACACCTTC. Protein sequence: CASSPRTGGVYGYTF.

CDR3 loop: CASSPPGRQKQYF. As DNA, the CDR3 is TGCGCCAGCAGTCCCCCGGGCAGGCAAAAGCAGTACTTC. V gene TRBV5-1 combines with J gene TRBJ2-7; no firm D call. The ends were cut back, 5 bases at V and 8 bases at J, with 17 bases in the middle. CDR3 length equals 13 residues. Germline V gene lookup returns CDR1 SGHRS and CDR2 YFSETQ. Complete variable domain (other parts from reference TRBV5-1 and TRBJ2-7): KAGVTQTPRYLIKTRGQQVTLSCSPISGHRSVSWYQQTPGQGLQFLFEYFSETQRNKGNFPGRFSGRQFSNSRSEMNVSTLELGDSALYLCASSPPGRQKQYFGPGTRLTVT.

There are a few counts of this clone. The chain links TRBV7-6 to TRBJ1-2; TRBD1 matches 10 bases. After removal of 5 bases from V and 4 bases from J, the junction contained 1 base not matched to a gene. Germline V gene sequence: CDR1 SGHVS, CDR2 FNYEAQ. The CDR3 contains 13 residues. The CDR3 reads CASSRDRGYGYTF. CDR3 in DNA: TGTGCCAGCAGCAGGGACAGGGGCTATGGCTACACCTTC.

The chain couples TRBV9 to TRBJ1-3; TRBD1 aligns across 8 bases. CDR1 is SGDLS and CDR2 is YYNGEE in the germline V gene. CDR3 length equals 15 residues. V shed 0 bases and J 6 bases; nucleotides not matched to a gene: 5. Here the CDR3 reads CASSVGGRGLNTIYF. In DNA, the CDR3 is TGTGCCAGCAGCGTAGGCGGCAGGGGGCTAAACACCATATATTTT.

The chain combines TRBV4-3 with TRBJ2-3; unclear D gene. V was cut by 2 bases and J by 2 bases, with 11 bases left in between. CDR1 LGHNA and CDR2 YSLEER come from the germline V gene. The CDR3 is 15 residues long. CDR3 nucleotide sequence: TGCGCCAGCAGCCAAATGATCGGAGACACAGATACGCAGTATTTT. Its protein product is CASSQMIGDTDTQYF.

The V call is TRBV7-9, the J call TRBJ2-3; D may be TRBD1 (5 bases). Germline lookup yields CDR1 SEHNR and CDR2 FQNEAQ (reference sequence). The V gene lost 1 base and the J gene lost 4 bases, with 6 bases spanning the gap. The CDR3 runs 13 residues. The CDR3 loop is CASSLGQSDTQYF. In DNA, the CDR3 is TGTGCCAGCAGCTTAGGACAGTCAGATACGCAGTATTTT. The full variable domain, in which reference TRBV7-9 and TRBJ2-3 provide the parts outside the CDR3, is DTGVSQNPRHKITKRGQNVTFRCDPISEHNRLYWYRQTLGQGPEFLTYFQNEAQLEKSRLLSDRFSAERPKGSFSTLEIQRTEQGDSAMYLCASSLGQSDTQYFGPGTRLTVL.

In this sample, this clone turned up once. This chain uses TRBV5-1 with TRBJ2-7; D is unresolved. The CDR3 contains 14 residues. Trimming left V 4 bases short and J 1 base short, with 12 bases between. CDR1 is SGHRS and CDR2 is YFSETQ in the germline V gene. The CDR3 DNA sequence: TGCGCCAGCAGCCCTGTGCAGGCTTCCTACGAGCAGTACTTC. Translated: CASSPVQASYEQYF. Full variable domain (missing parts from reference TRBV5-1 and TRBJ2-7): KAGVTQTPRYLIKTRGQQVTLSCSPISGHRSVSWYQQTPGQGLQFLFEYFSETQRNKGNFPGRFSGRQFSNSRSEMNVSTLELGDSALYLCASSPVQASYEQYFGPGTRLTVT.

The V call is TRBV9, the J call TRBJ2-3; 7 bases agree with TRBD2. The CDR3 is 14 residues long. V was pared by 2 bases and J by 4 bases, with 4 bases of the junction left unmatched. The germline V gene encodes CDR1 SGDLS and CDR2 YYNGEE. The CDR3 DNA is TGTGCCAGCAGCGTGGGGGGGAACGCAGATACGCAGTATTTT. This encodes CASSVGGNADTQYF.

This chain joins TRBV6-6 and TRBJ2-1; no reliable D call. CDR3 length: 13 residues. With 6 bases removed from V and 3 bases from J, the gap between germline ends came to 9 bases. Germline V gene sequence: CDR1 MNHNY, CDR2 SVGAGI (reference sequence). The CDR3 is CASRRDNYNEQFF. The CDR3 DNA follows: TGTGCCAGCAGGCGCGATAACTACAATGAGCAGTTCTTC.

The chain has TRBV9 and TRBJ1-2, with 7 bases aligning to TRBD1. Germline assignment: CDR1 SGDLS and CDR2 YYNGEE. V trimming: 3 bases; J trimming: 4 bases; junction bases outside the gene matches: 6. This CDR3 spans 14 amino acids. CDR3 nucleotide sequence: TGTGCCAGCAGCGCCCCGGGACAGAGCTATGGCTACACCTTC. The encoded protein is CASSAPGQSYGYTF.